The 32 T cell receptor beta chains below come from one sample, sequenced in a study of blood T cell repertoires in COVID-19. Produced via immunoSEQ multiplex PCR; TCRdb's table is partial and in-frame only. Of 300,000 to 350,000 clones detected, approximately 85% appear once; the ten largest clones hold around 2.2%. Source material: PBMCs or T cells enriched from blood (not recorded which). The receptors here all came from a man aged 25-45 years who had recovered from COVID-19.

The chain carries TRBV5-1 and TRBJ1-2, with 10 bases that match TRBD1. The V gene end was trimmed by 3 bases and the J gene end by 3 bases; junction bases not matched to a gene: 2. From germline, CDR1 is SGHRS and CDR2 YFSETQ. CDR3 length: 14 residues. This CDR3 is CASSWTGGDYGYTF. The CDR3 coding sequence is TGCGCCAGCAGCTGGACAGGGGGTGACTATGGCTACACCTTC.

About this clone: The sample holds other DNA sequences that translate to the same CDR3. The rearrangement links TRBV19 to TRBJ2-1; 8 bases align to TRBD2. The V segment lost 3 bases and the J segment 4 bases; nucleotides outside the gene matches: 5. CDR3 size: 15 residues. Germline V gives CDR1 LNHDA, CDR2 SQIVND (reference sequence). This chain's CDR3 is CASSIGTSGYNEQFF. As DNA, the CDR3 is TGTGCCAGTAGTATTGGTACTAGCGGTTACAATGAGCAGTTCTTC.

CDR3 bases: TGTGCCAGCTATAGCGGGACAGGGAACGAGCAGTACTTC. Translation gives CASYSGTGNEQYF. The chain uses TRBV19 and TRBJ2-7; TRBD1 might be the D (9 bases). Germline V gene data show CDR1 as LNHDA and CDR2 as SQIVND (reference sequence). This CDR3 contains 13 residues. Between the trimmed V and J ends, which lost 9 bases and 5 bases, there was a span of 17 bases.

This chain links TRBV7-2 with TRBJ1-5, with D possibly matching TRBD1 (5 bases). This CDR3 region has 13 residues. Trimming pared 3 bases from V and 6 bases from J, leaving 9 bases between. Germline CDR1 and CDR2: SGHTA and FQGNSA. The CDR3 region is CASSLFQGQPQHF. The CDR3 DNA reads TGTGCCAGCAGCTTGTTTCAGGGTCAGCCCCAGCATTTT.

This clone occurred once. The chain joins TRBV9 to TRBJ2-6, with D perhaps TRBD1 (6 bases). CDR1 SGDLS and CDR2 YYNGEE come from the germline V gene. With 7 bases removed from V and 0 bases from J, the gap between germline ends came to 14 bases. This CDR3 comprises 16 residues. CDR3 sequence (DNA): TGTGCCAGCGGTAGGGGGTTAAGCTCTGGGGCCAACGTCCTGACTTTC. Translating it yields CASGRGLSSGANVLTF.

The chain uses TRBV27 and TRBJ1-4; a possible D gene is TRBD1 (5 bases). This CDR3 is built from 15 residues. V gave up 4 bases and J gave up 1 base, with 10 bases separating them. Germline-derived CDR1 and CDR2 are MNHEY and SMNVEV (reference sequence). The CDR3 coding sequence is TGTGCCAGCAGTTGGGGGAGGGGAACTAATGAAAAACTGTTTTTT. Translation gives CASSWGRGTNEKLFF.

This clone has just a few counts. This chain links TRBV6-5 with TRBJ1-1; D gene ambiguous. The CDR3 contains 11 residues. CDR1 and CDR2 from the germline V gene are MNHEY and SVGAGI. The ends were cut back, 10 bases at V and 1 base at J, with 7 bases in the middle. In nucleotides, the CDR3 is TGTGCCATCGACAAGAACACTGAAGCTTTCTTT. Translated: CAIDKNTEAFF.

The rearrangement links TRBV7-2 to TRBJ2-2; TRBD1 agrees at 12 bases. CDR1 is SGHTA and CDR2 is FQGNSA in the germline V gene. This CDR3 contains 16 residues. V trimming: 5 bases; J trimming: 9 bases; junction bases outside the gene matches: 10. The CDR3: CASSPAGTGGSRELFF. In DNA, the CDR3 is TGTGCCAGCAGCCCCGCCGGGACAGGGGGCTCCCGGGAGCTGTTTTTT.

The chain links TRBV14 to TRBJ2-5, with D perhaps matching TRBD1 (6 bases). The CDR3 has 13 residues. CDR1 is SGHDN, CDR2 FVKESK, per germline. Trimming took off 5 bases at V and 5 bases at J, with 12 bases between the two ends. CDR3 loop: CASSTGHLETQYF. Written as DNA, the CDR3 is TGTGCCAGCAGCACGGGACATCTGGAGACCCAGTACTTC.

This clone was counted a few times. V and J are TRBV3-1 (or the pseudogene TRBV3-2) and TRBJ2-1; 10 bases line up with TRBD2. Trimming at V came to 4 bases and at J to 8 bases, leaving 8 bases not matched to a gene. The CDR3 length is 15 residues. Germline lookup yields CDR1 LGHDT and CDR2 YNNKEL (reference sequence). CDR3 amino acids: CASSPGTSVIYEQFF. The CDR3 DNA is TGTGCCAGCAGCCCCGGGACTAGCGTTATCTATGAGCAGTTCTTC.

V gene TRBV3-1 (or the pseudogene TRBV3-2) combines with J gene TRBJ1-6; possible D gene TRBD1, 6 bases. V gave up 0 bases and J gave up 9 bases, with 21 bases separating them. Per the germline V gene, CDR1 is LGHDT and CDR2 is YNNKEL (reference sequence). The CDR3 has 18 amino acids. The CDR3 loop is CASSQDPTQQGAGSPLHF. The CDR3 DNA sequence: TGTGCCAGCAGCCAAGATCCGACCCAACAGGGTGCGGGTTCACCCCTCCACTTT.

CDR3: CASSLQGWGAEAFF. The CDR3 DNA is TGTGCCAGCAGCCTGCAGGGGTGGGGAGCTGAAGCTTTCTTT. The chain uses TRBV4-2 and TRBJ1-1; a weak D match, TRBD1 (6 bases). The CDR3 is made up of 14 amino acids. The V and J ends lost 4 bases and 6 bases respectively, with 15 bases between them. The germline V gene encodes CDR1 LGHNA and CDR2 YNFKEQ.

In this sample, this clone turned up a few times. The genes are TRBV3-1 (or the pseudogene TRBV3-2) and TRBJ1-1, with a tentative D call TRBD1 (6 bases). The germline CDR1 and CDR2 sequences are LGHDT and YNNKEL (reference sequence). With 4 bases removed from V and 1 base from J, the gap between germline ends came to 16 bases. This CDR3 has 16 amino acids. The CDR3: CASSLYTGTKNTEAFF. In DNA, the CDR3 is TGTGCCAGCAGCCTCTACACCGGGACAAAGAACACTGAAGCTTTCTTT.

The chain employs TRBV10-3 and TRBJ1-6; tentative D call: TRBD1 (5 bases). Trimming removed 7 bases from V and 9 bases from J, with 13 bases in between. Germline CDR1 is ENHRY and CDR2 is SYGVKD. This CDR3 has 13 residues. The CDR3 here is CAIKRDVSSPLHF. The CDR3 coding sequence is TGTGCCATCAAGCGGGACGTGAGTTCACCCCTCCACTTT.

This chain connects TRBV9 to TRBJ1-2; D is perhaps TRBD1 (6 bases). The CDR3 totals 14 residues. The ends were cut back, 0 bases at V and 0 bases at J, with 6 bases in the middle. CDR1 and CDR2 (germline): SGDLS, YYNGEE. Here the CDR3 DNA reads TGTGCCAGCAGCGTAGGGACAGCTAACTATGGCTACACCTTC. Amino acids: CASSVGTANYGYTF.

The V and J genes are TRBV30 and TRBJ1-1, with 7 bases fitting TRBD1. CDR1 is GTSNPN and CDR2 is SVGIG in the germline V gene (reference sequence). V shed 1 base, J shed 2 bases, and the junction held 10 bases outside the gene matches. The CDR3 length is 16 residues. In nucleotides, the CDR3 is TGTGCCTGGAGTGAGGGGGACAGCTGGGAAAACACTGAAGCTTTCTTT. Its protein is CAWSEGDSWENTEAFF.

This clone was counted a single time. The genes are TRBV10-3 and TRBJ2-7, with 7 bases matching TRBD2. The CDR3 sequence is 12 residues long. V was clipped by 6 bases and J by 5 bases; unmatched bases: 4. Germline V gene data show CDR1 as ENHRY and CDR2 as SYGVKD. The CDR3 here is CAISPRGNEQYF. CDR3 sequence (DNA): TGTGCCATCAGCCCGCGGGGGAACGAGCAGTACTTC.

This chain uses TRBV3-1 (or the pseudogene TRBV3-2) with TRBJ2-6; D gene ambiguous. The CDR3 is 13 residues long. V lost 7 bases and J lost 4, with 8 bases in between. Germline V CDR1 and CDR2: LGHDT, YNNKEL (reference sequence). The CDR3 here is CASTLRGANVLTF. The CDR3 region has the DNA TGTGCCAGCACCCTGCGGGGGGCCAACGTCCTGACTTTC.

V gene TRBV10-3 combines with J gene TRBJ2-3; 10 bases fit TRBD1. The CDR3 is 14 amino acids. Germline loops: CDR1 ENHRY, CDR2 SYGVKD. J gave up 6 bases and V 4 bases, and 4 bases lay outside the gene matches. The CDR3 DNA reads as TGTGCCATCAGTGGACAGGGGGCATATGATACGCAGTATTTT. This encodes CAISGQGAYDTQYF.

The sample holds one count of this clone. The chain carries TRBV7-9 and TRBJ1-2; 9 bases line up with TRBD1. J lost 4 bases, V lost 0 bases, and 9 bases had no gene match. Germline CDR1 SEHNR, CDR2 FQNEAQ (reference sequence). CDR3 length: 17 residues. CDR3 residues: CASSLAPGDREGYGYTF. Written as DNA, the CDR3 is TGTGCCAGCAGCTTAGCGCCAGGGGACAGGGAGGGCTATGGCTACACCTTC.

This clone came up many times. This chain joins TRBV2 and TRBJ2-7; 12 bases fit TRBD2. Germline-derived CDR1 and CDR2 are SNHLY and FYNNEI. This CDR3 region has 15 residues. V trimming: 5 bases; J trimming: 4 bases; junction bases outside the gene matches: 6. This chain's CDR3 is CASSSTSGGSYEQYF. The CDR3 nucleotides are TGTGCCAGCAGTTCGACTAGCGGGGGATCTTACGAGCAGTACTTC.

V usage is TRBV6-5 and J usage is TRBJ2-1, with TRBD1 matching 7 bases. The CDR3 has 14 amino acids. With V trimmed by 6 bases and J by 2 bases, 4 bases remained unmatched. CDR1 is MNHEY, CDR2 SVGAGI, per germline. CDR3: CASRLGQAYNEQFF. CDR3 bases: TGTGCCAGCAGGCTAGGACAGGCCTACAATGAGCAGTTCTTC.

The chain has TRBV9 and TRBJ2-1; the D is unclear. The CDR3 totals 14 residues. The ends were cut back, 1 base at V and 5 bases at J, with 10 bases in the middle. CDR1 and CDR2 from the germline V gene are SGDLS and YYNGEE. In DNA, the CDR3 is TGTGCCAGCAGCGTAACTCCGCTTGACAATGAGCAGTTCTTC. Translation: CASSVTPLDNEQFF.

This CDR3 is CASSYRGYEAFF. The CDR3 region has the DNA TGTGCCAGCAGTTACAGGGGTTATGAAGCTTTCTTT. The chain joins TRBV12-3 or TRBV12-4 to TRBJ1-1; TRBD1 agrees at 7 bases. V lost 4 bases to trimming and J lost 7 bases; unmatched junction nucleotides: 3. This CDR3 spans 12 amino acids.

This rearrangement joins TRBV24-1 to TRBJ2-1, with 7 bases aligning to TRBD2. There are 15 residues in the CDR3. The V segment lost 2 bases and the J segment 6 bases; nucleotides outside the gene matches: 6. CDR1 is KGHDR, CDR2 SFDVKD, per germline. This chain's CDR3 is CATSDSGLGPNEQFF. The CDR3 DNA follows: TGTGCCACCAGTGATTCTGGACTAGGACCCAATGAGCAGTTCTTC.

This clone has only one observation. The chain employs TRBV2 and TRBJ2-7, with D possibly matching TRBD1 (5 bases). Between the trimmed V and J ends, which lost 5 bases and 2 bases, there was a span of 16 bases. This CDR3 region has 15 residues. Germline-derived CDR1 and CDR2 are SNHLY and FYNNEI. For the CDR3, the DNA is TGTGCCAGCAGTCCTGACAGAACTAAACCCTACGAGCAGTACTTC. Protein sequence: CASSPDRTKPYEQYF.

V and J are TRBV5-4 and TRBJ1-2, with 9 bases fitting TRBD1. After removal of 5 bases from V and 2 bases from J, the junction contained 13 bases not matched to a gene. CDR1 and CDR2 from the germline V gene are SGHNT and YYREEE (reference sequence). The length of the CDR3 is 17 residues. DNA of the CDR3: TGTGCCAGCAGTTTCCGACAGGGGGATTACAGAAACTATGGCTACACCTTC. This translates into CASSFRQGDYRNYGYTF.

On this clone itself: Other DNA sequences from this sample encode an identical CDR3 as well. V is TRBV3-1 (or the pseudogene TRBV3-2) and J is TRBJ1-3, with D possibly matching TRBD1 (5 bases). The CDR3 extends over 14 amino acids. The germline V and J ends were trimmed by 0 bases and 4 bases, with 7 bases remaining between them. Germline V gene sequence: CDR1 LGHDT, CDR2 YNNKEL (reference sequence). Here the CDR3 DNA reads TGTGCCAGCAGCCAAGATCCAGGGGGAAACACCATATATTTT. As protein: CASSQDPGGNTIYF.

This chain uses TRBV10-2 with TRBJ1-1; 7 bases fit TRBD1. The V and J ends lost 9 bases and 0 bases, in that order; junction bases with no gene match: 4. The CDR3 sequence is 13 residues long. Germline assignment: CDR1 WSHSY and CDR2 SAAADI. As DNA, the CDR3 is TGCGCCAGTCGGGACAGCTTGAACACTGAAGCTTTCTTT. It is translated as CASRDSLNTEAFF.

This clone was seen just once. V gene TRBV24-1 combines with J gene TRBJ2-3, with 7 bases aligning to TRBD2. Germline loops: CDR1 KGHDR, CDR2 SFDVKD. V gave up 5 bases and J gave up 6 bases; unmatched junction bases: 10. This CDR3 is built from 15 residues. As DNA, the CDR3 is TGTGCCACCAGTGCCACCGGGGGGACTGGGGATACGCAGTATTTT. This encodes CATSATGGTGDTQYF.

The chain carries TRBV30 and TRBJ2-3; D unclear. CDR1 GTSNPN and CDR2 SVGIG come from the germline V gene (reference sequence). Trimming removed 0 bases at V and 7 bases at J, with 5 bases between. The CDR3 runs 11 residues. CDR3 amino acids: CAWSVLNTQYF. CDR3 sequence (DNA): TGTGCCTGGAGTGTACTGAATACGCAGTATTTT. Drawing the rest from reference TRBV30 and TRBJ2-3, the complete variable domain is SQTIHQWPATLVQPVGSPLSLECTVEGTSNPNLYWYRQAAGRGLQLLFYSVGIGQISSEVPQNLSASRPQDRQFILSSKKLLLSDSGFYLCAWSVLNTQYFGPGTRLTVL.

This clone was recorded only once. This chain uses TRBV7-8 with TRBJ2-7; TRBD1 matches 9 bases. J was trimmed by 4 bases and V by 4 bases; bases with no gene match: 8. The CDR3 has 15 residues. Germline CDR1 and CDR2: SGHVS and FQNEAQ. The CDR3 loop reads CASSSLSDRGYEQYF. As DNA, the CDR3 is TGTGCCAGCAGCTCCCTCTCGGACAGGGGATACGAGCAGTACTTC.